The 10 T cell receptor beta chains listed next were all sequenced from one sample in a study of OX40 agonist ivuxolimab in advanced cancers. Repertoires were generated with immunoSEQ multiplex PCR, while TCRdb's copy carries only in-frame clones and drops some. The profile shows 70,000 or so clones, 92% of them singletons. The sequences come from CD4+ or CD8+ T cells sorted from blood, collected in a trial of the OX40 agonist ivuxolimab. The receptors come from an adult with an advanced solid tumor such as melanoma, head and neck, liver or kidney cancer.

CDR3 protein: CASSQESSGELPGGYTF. Here the CDR3 DNA reads TGCGCCAGCAGCCAAGAAAGTTCGGGCGAACTACCTGGGGGCTACACCTTC. This chain joins TRBV4-3 and TRBJ1-2, with D hard to call. The germline CDR1 and CDR2 sequences are LGHNA and YSLEER. V was shortened by 0 bases and J by 8 bases, with 22 bases between the two germline ends. The CDR3 runs to 17 residues.

This sequence joins TRBV7-6 and TRBJ2-2; TRBD2 matches 9 bases. The junction had 10 bases not matched to a gene; V was cut back by 5 bases and J by 6 bases. CDR3 length: 16 residues. The germline V gene has CDR1 SGHVS and CDR2 FNYEAQ. The CDR3 nucleotides read TGTGCCAGCAGCCTGTCGAGCGGGGGGTCAGCCGGGGAGCTGTTTTTT. This translates into CASSLSSGGSAGELFF.

V gene TRBV27 combines with J gene TRBJ2-7; D is undetermined. The germline V and J ends were trimmed by 4 bases and 6 bases, with 13 bases remaining between them. Germline V gene sequence: CDR1 MNHEY, CDR2 SMNVEV (reference sequence). This CDR3 spans 13 amino acids. CDR3 sequence reads: CASSYGFGSEQYF. CDR3 in DNA: TGTGCCAGCAGTTATGGGTTCGGGTCCGAGCAGTACTTC.

This chain uses TRBV10-2 with TRBJ1-2, with D hard to call. The germline V gene encodes CDR1 WSHSY and CDR2 SAAADI. The CDR3 spans 17 residues. V was shortened by 3 bases and J by 1 base, with 18 bases between the two germline ends. The CDR3 bases are TGCGCCAGCAGTGAAACCAATGGGCAGACCAATAACTATGGCTACACCTTC. Its protein is CASSETNGQTNNYGYTF.

The chain is built from TRBV10-3 and TRBJ1-2, with unresolved D. V was trimmed by 0 bases and J by 4 bases, leaving 12 bases between them. The germline V gene has CDR1 ENHRY and CDR2 SYGVKD. This CDR3 region has 15 residues. The CDR3 DNA sequence: TGTGCCATCAGTGAGTCTGCCAGGAGTTTCTATGGCTACACCTTC. It encodes CAISESARSFYGYTF.

J is TRBJ2-7 and V is TRBV30; 7 nucleotides match TRBD2. With 5 bases clipped from V and 2 bases from J, the junction kept 6 bases outside the gene matches. The CDR3 is 13 amino acids. The germline V gene has CDR1 GTSNPN and CDR2 SVGIG (reference sequence). The CDR3 sequence is CAWGGVGPYEQYF. CDR3 DNA sequence: TGTGCCTGGGGGGGGGTCGGCCCCTACGAGCAGTACTTC.

Only one count was recorded for this clone. This chain uses TRBV9 with TRBJ2-6; maybe TRBD1 (5 bases). Between the trimmed V and J ends, which lost 0 bases and 12 bases, there was a span of 16 bases. CDR3 size: 15 residues. Germline V lookup: CDR1 SGDLS, CDR2 YYNGEE. This CDR3 reads CASSVEGLGYSVLTF. The CDR3 DNA reads as TGTGCCAGCAGCGTAGAGGGGTTGGGGTATAGCGTCCTGACTTTC.

The chain links TRBV29-1 to TRBJ2-7, with no clear D. Trimming shortened V by 3 bases and J by 1 base, and 7 bases separated the two germline ends. Germline V gene data show CDR1 as SQVTM and CDR2 as ANQGSEA. The CDR3 runs 12 residues. In DNA, the CDR3 is TGCAGCGTTGAGACGGGTTCCTACGAGCAGTACTTC. This sequence encodes CSVETGSYEQYF.

The CDR3 bases are TGTGCCAGCAGTGAAGCTGGGTGGGCGCGATACAATGAGCAGTTCTTC. Protein product: CASSEAGWARYNEQFF. This chain links TRBV6-1 with TRBJ2-1; unclear D gene. Between the trimmed V and J ends, which lost 0 bases and 4 bases, there was a span of 13 bases. Germline V CDR1 and CDR2: MNHNS, SASEGT. This CDR3 region has 16 residues.

The chain combines TRBV7-9 with TRBJ1-2, with 9 bases lining up with TRBD1. The trim removed 7 bases at V and 4 bases at J, leaving 10 bases unmatched. The germline V gene encodes CDR1 SEHNR and CDR2 FQNEAQ (reference sequence). CDR3 length equals 15 residues. CDR3 in amino acids: CASKPLQGARYGYTF. The CDR3, as DNA: TGTGCCAGCAAACCTTTACAGGGGGCCCGCTATGGCTACACCTTC.